One and the same sample provided the 19 T cell receptor beta chains below, sequenced in a study of shared clonotypes between healthy human individuals. CD8 cells classed as naive were CD45RO-negative and positively selected for CCR7, excluding terminally differentiated effector memory CD45RA+ cells. Assay used: immunoSEQ multiplex PCR; TCRdb lists only in-frame clones, some missing. The table records around 2,100,000 clones, roughly 95% of them present only once. The material sequenced was naive CD8+ T cells sorted from blood. All receptors come from a man younger than 35 in good health.

V gene TRBV5-4 combines with J gene TRBJ1-1, with TRBD1 as a possible D gene (6 bases). The germline gives CDR1 SGHNT, CDR2 YYREEE (reference sequence). Trimming took off 1 base at V and 5 bases at J, with 15 bases between the two ends. The CDR3 spans 15 residues. CDR3 protein: CASSLRGAWGTEAFF. The CDR3 DNA reads TGTGCCAGCAGCTTGCGGGGGGCCTGGGGGACTGAAGCTTTCTTT.

This clone was counted once. The J gene is TRBJ2-2, the V gene TRBV30; 9 nucleotides match TRBD2. J lost 2 bases, V lost 8 bases, and 6 bases had no gene match. Germline CDR1 GTSNPN, CDR2 SVGIG (reference sequence). The length of the CDR3 is 14 residues. CDR3 residues: CASSSGSNTGELFF. Here the CDR3 DNA reads TGTGCCAGTAGTAGCGGGAGCAACACCGGGGAGCTGTTTTTT.

This rearrangement joins TRBV29-1 to TRBJ2-7; 9 bases align to TRBD1. V dropped 6 bases and J dropped 2; count of bases not matched to a gene: 11. Germline CDR1 reads SQVTM; CDR2 reads ANQGSEA. The CDR3 has 15 residues. This CDR3 reads CSVTRRDRDPYEQYF. DNA of the CDR3: TGCAGCGTGACCCGCCGGGACAGGGACCCCTACGAGCAGTACTTC.

The genes are TRBV27 and TRBJ2-2; D is possibly TRBD2 (5 bases). Trimming took off 3 bases at V and 8 bases at J, with 7 bases between the two ends. From germline, CDR1 is MNHEY and CDR2 SMNVEV (reference sequence). This CDR3 comprises 12 residues. The CDR3 is CASSFGEGELFF. The CDR3 DNA is TGTGCCAGCAGTTTTGGGGAGGGGGAGCTGTTTTTT.

This clone was detected a few times. The chain joins TRBV6-1 to TRBJ2-1, with TRBD2 identical over 7 bases. Losses at the gene ends were 3 bases for V and 4 bases for J; bases not matched to a gene: 6. The germline CDR1 and CDR2 sequences are MNHNS and SASEGT. The CDR3 is made up of 15 amino acids. The CDR3 loop reads CASSDQAGAYNEQFF. The CDR3 DNA follows: TGTGCCAGCAGTGATCAGGCGGGAGCTTACAATGAGCAGTTCTTC.

In DNA, the CDR3 is TGTGCCAGCAGCTTTGGTTCTCTAAACTATGGCTACACCTTC. As protein: CASSFGSLNYGYTF. This rearrangement joins TRBV11-2 to TRBJ1-2; D is uncertain. CDR1 is SGHAT and CDR2 is FQNNGV in the germline V gene. The germline V and J ends were trimmed by 3 bases and 2 bases, with 10 bases remaining between them. This CDR3 contains 14 residues. Full variable domain (remainder filled in from reference TRBV11-2 and TRBJ1-2): EAGVAQSPRYKIIEKRQSVAFWCNPISGHATLYWYQQILGQGPKLLIQFQNNGVVDDSQLPKDRFSAERLKGVDSTLKIQPAKLEDSAVYLCASSFGSLNYGYTFGSGTRLTVV.

The V gene is TRBV27, the J gene TRBJ1-1, with D unclear. V was pared by 2 bases and J by 4 bases, with 14 bases between. Germline V gene sequence: CDR1 MNHEY, CDR2 SMNVEV (reference sequence). This CDR3 contains 15 residues. As DNA, the CDR3 is TGTGCCAGCAGTTTAAGTTTTTCTGGGAGCACTGAAGCTTTCTTT. Amino acid sequence: CASSLSFSGSTEAFF.

This chain joins TRBV5-6 and TRBJ2-3, with D possibly called TRBD1 or TRBD2 (6 bases each). The germline V and J ends were trimmed by 4 bases and 6 bases, with 15 bases remaining between them. This CDR3 has 14 residues. The V gene's germline CDR1 is SGHDT and CDR2 YYEEEE. The CDR3 coding sequence is TGTGCCAGCAGCCTGGGAGGCACAGGGGATACGCAGTATTTT. Translating it yields CASSLGGTGDTQYF.

Turning to this clone: The same CDR3 also results from other DNA sequences found in this sample. Here the CDR3 reads CASSLTGELFF. DNA for the CDR3: TGTGCCAGCAGTCTGACCGGGGAGCTGTTTTTT. The genes are TRBV28 and TRBJ2-2; D not certain. This CDR3 is built from 11 residues. V was shortened by 5 bases and J by 5 bases, with 3 bases between the two germline ends. CDR1 and CDR2 (germline): MDHEN, SYDVKM.

V gene TRBV5-1 combines with J gene TRBJ2-3, with TRBD1 identical over 8 bases. CDR1 and CDR2 (germline): SGHRS, YFSETQ. V shed 0 bases and J 2 bases; nucleotides not matched to a gene: 2. There are 15 residues in the CDR3. The CDR3 nucleotides read TGCGCCAGCAGCTTGGCGGGACAGGCCACAGATACGCAGTATTTT. It encodes CASSLAGQATDTQYF.

This rearrangement joins TRBV4-3 to TRBJ2-7, with 12 positions matching TRBD2. The V segment lost 2 bases and the J segment 4 bases; nucleotides outside the gene matches: 9. The germline V gene encodes CDR1 LGHNA and CDR2 YSLEER. CDR3 length: 17 amino acids. The chain's CDR3 is CASSQNIGTSGGYEQYF. CDR3 coding DNA: TGCGCCAGCAGCCAAAATATCGGAACTAGCGGGGGGTACGAGCAGTACTTC.

On this clone: The same CDR3 also results from other DNA sequences found in this sample. The chain employs TRBV7-9 and TRBJ2-7, with D perhaps matching TRBD1 or TRBD2 (5 bases each). From germline, CDR1 is SEHNR and CDR2 FQNEAQ (reference sequence). V was cut by 8 bases and J by 4 bases, with 12 bases left in between. This CDR3 has 12 residues. The CDR3 coding sequence is TGTGCCAGCTCGGGTGAGGGGTACGAGCAGTACTTC. This translates into CASSGEGYEQYF.

This clone was recorded only once. The CDR3 sequence: CASSKTGGNSPLHF. For the CDR3, the DNA is TGTGCCAGCAGTAAGACAGGGGGCAATTCACCCCTCCACTTT. The J gene is TRBJ1-6, the V gene TRBV6-6; 10 nucleotides agree with TRBD1. The J segment lost 7 bases and the V segment lost 5 bases, leaving 2 bases of the junction unmatched. Germline values: CDR1 MNHNY, CDR2 SVGAGI (reference sequence). This CDR3 spans 14 amino acids.

The rearrangement links TRBV19 to TRBJ1-1, with 7 bases matching TRBD1. J lost 5 bases, V lost 6 bases, and 12 bases had no gene match. Per germline, CDR1 LNHDA and CDR2 SQIVND (reference sequence). CDR3 length equals 15 residues. CDR3 nucleotides: TGTGCCAGTAGCACCGACAGGGAATGGGAAACTGAAGCTTTCTTT. As protein: CASSTDREWETEAFF. The entire variable domain, with the rest obtained from reference TRBV19 and TRBJ1-1, is as follows: DGGITQSPKYLFRKEGQNVTLSCEQNLNHDAMYWYRQDPGQGLRLIYYSQIVNDFQKGDIAEGYSVSREKKESFPLTVTSAQKNPTAFYLCASSTDREWETEAFFGQGTRLTVV.

The chain recombines TRBV5-6 with TRBJ2-7, with D perhaps TRBD1 (5 bases). V lost 4 bases and J 3 bases, leaving 17 bases between the germline ends. The germline V gene encodes CDR1 SGHDT and CDR2 YYEEEE. This CDR3 region has 15 residues. The CDR3 nucleotides read TGTGCCAGCAGCCCTCTAAGACAGCTCGTCTACGAGCAGTACTTC. It codes for CASSPLRQLVYEQYF.

CDR3: CASSSWTSELFF. CDR3 in DNA: TGTGCCAGCAGTTCATGGACTAGCGAGCTGTTTTTT. The chain carries TRBV6-5 and TRBJ2-2, with 8 bases identical to TRBD2. The CDR3 loop spans 12 amino acids. V shed 4 bases and J 11 bases; nucleotides not matched to a gene: 3. Germline values: CDR1 MNHEY, CDR2 SVGAGI.

The chain is built from TRBV28 and TRBJ2-3, with 11 nucleotides matching TRBD2. V shed 5 bases and J 6 bases; nucleotides not matched to a gene: 4. The CDR3 has 14 amino acids. Germline V CDR1 and CDR2: MDHEN, SYDVKM. In DNA form, the CDR3 reads TGTGCCAGCAGTCTAGCGGGGGGTATGGATACGCAGTATTTT. This sequence encodes CASSLAGGMDTQYF.

The V call is TRBV5-4, the J call TRBJ2-2, with 9 nucleotides matching TRBD1. The germline V gene encodes CDR1 SGHNT and CDR2 YYREEE (reference sequence). J lost 5 bases, V lost 1 base, and 9 bases had no gene match. The CDR3 extends over 17 amino acids. The CDR3 nucleotides read TGTGCCAGCAGCTTGTCTGTTAGGACAGGGGAAACCGGGGAGCTGTTTTTT. Translation gives CASSLSVRTGETGELFF.

The chain carries TRBV9 and TRBJ1-1; the D is unclear. CDR3 length: 12 amino acids. The V gene lost 3 bases and the J gene lost 4 bases, with 7 bases spanning the gap. Looked up from germline, CDR1 is SGDLS and CDR2 is YYNGEE. This CDR3 is CASSALSTEAFF. CDR3 in DNA: TGTGCCAGCAGCGCCCTGAGCACTGAAGCTTTCTTT. The full variable domain, with the rest looked up from reference TRBV9 and TRBJ1-1, is DSGVTQTPKHLITATGQRVTLRCSPRSGDLSVYWYQQSLDQGLQFLIQYYNGEERAKGNILERFSAQQFPDLHSELNLSSLELGDSALYFCASSALSTEAFFGQGTRLTVV.